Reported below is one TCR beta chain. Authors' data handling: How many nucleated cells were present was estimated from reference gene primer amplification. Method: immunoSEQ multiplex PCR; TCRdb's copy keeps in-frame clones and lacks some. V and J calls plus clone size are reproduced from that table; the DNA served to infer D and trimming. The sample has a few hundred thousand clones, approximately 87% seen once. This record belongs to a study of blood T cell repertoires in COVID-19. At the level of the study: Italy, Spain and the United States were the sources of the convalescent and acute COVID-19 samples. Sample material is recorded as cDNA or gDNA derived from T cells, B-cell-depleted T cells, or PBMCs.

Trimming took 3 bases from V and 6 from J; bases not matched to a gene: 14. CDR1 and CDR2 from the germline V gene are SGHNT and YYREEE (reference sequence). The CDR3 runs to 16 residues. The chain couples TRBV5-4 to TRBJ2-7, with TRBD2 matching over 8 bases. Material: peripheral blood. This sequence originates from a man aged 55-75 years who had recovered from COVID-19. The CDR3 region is CASSWSGAGGPLEQYF. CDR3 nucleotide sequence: TGTGCCAGCAGCTGGTCCGGGGCGGGGGGCCCTCTCGAGCAGTACTTC. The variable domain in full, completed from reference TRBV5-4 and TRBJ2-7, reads ETGVTQSPTHLIKTRGQQVTLRCSSQSGHNTVSWYQQALGQGPQFIFQYYREEENGRGNFPPRFSGLQFPNYSSELNVNALELDDSALYLCASSWSGAGGPLEQYFGPGTRLTVT.